These 3 T cell receptor beta chains were sequenced from one sample in a study of identical twins (dated by TCRdb to the mid-2010s). Library prep was done by 5' RACE. TCRdb names Illumina HiSeq 2000 as the instrument used. TCRdb handled the public reads itself, with Q25 trimming in fastp and clone calling in MiXCR, and kept productive beta chains. All rows with the same CDR3 protein become a single entry with the most common DNA and genes. The sample table holds around 570,000 distinct CDR3 sequences, of which more than 9% were seen once. Roughly 3% of the sample is held by the ten biggest clonotypes. The same data also went into a second study, on yellow fever vaccine responses in identical twins.

Sequencing was carried out using PBMCs. These receptors all stem from a woman under 30 in good health.

The chain combines TRBV20-1 with TRBJ2-7, with 8 nucleotides matching TRBD1. The V and J ends lost 6 bases and 3 bases, in that order; junction bases with no gene match: 10. CDR1 is DFQATT, CDR2 SNEGSKA, per germline (reference sequence). The CDR3 has 14 residues. The CDR3 reads CSAPTVDRVYEQYF. The CDR3 DNA reads as TGCAGTGCGCCCACCGTGGACAGGGTCTACGAGCAGTACTTC.

The sample holds many counts of this clonotype. The chain combines TRBV3-1 with TRBJ1-5, with TRBD1 identical over 7 bases. The V gene's germline CDR1 is LGHDT and CDR2 YNNKEL (reference sequence). The V segment lost 6 bases and the J segment 11 bases; nucleotides outside the gene matches: 4. The CDR3 totals 11 residues. CDR3 sequence: CASSLGQTQHF. The CDR3 DNA reads TGTGCCAGCAGTCTGGGACAGACCCAGCATTTT.

This clonotype has just a few counts. The rearrangement uses TRBV4-1 and TRBJ2-1; D may be TRBD1 (6 bases). From germline, CDR1 is MGHRA and CDR2 YSYEKL. The CDR3 has 14 amino acids. Trimming cost V 0 bases and J 8 bases, with 11 bases left between them. CDR3 nucleotide sequence: TGCGCCAGCAGCCAAGAATACAGGGACGATGAGCAGTTCTTC. Protein sequence: CASSQEYRDDEQFF.